This T cell receptor (beta chain) stems from a study of immune cell composition in non-small cell lung cancer. Findings and limits, study-wide: Adenocarcinomas with higher top tumour-associated clone frequency had more reactive TILs.

TCRdb keeps only in-frame clones here, not all; method: immunoSEQ multiplex PCR. The sample lists about 2,000 clones, roughly 72% occurring once. The normal lung sample lay at least 3 cm, and maximally far, from the tumour. Trimming cost V 2 bases and J 11 bases, with 14 bases left between them. This CDR3 spans 13 amino acids. Germline CDR1 is SGHDT and CDR2 is YYEEEE. On this clone itself: Its antigen is not known.

Material for sequencing was non-adjacent lung tissue. The chain links TRBV5-6 to TRBJ2-1; D not certain. The sequence was obtained from a human donor with non-small cell lung cancer. DNA of the CDR3: TGTGCCAGCAGCTTAAGCGCGGTAAACAAGCAGTTCTTC. Protein product: CASSLSAVNKQFF. Complete variable domain (other parts from reference TRBV5-6 and TRBJ2-1): DAGVTQSPTHLIKTRGQQVTLRCSPKSGHDTVSWYQQALGQGPQFIFQYYEEEERQRGNFPDRFSGHQFPNYSSELNVNALLLGDSALYLCASSLSAVNKQFFGPGTRLTVL.